This passage covers 19 T cell receptor beta chains from one sample sequenced in a study of memory CD4+ T cells and cytomegalovirus serostatus. Method: immunoSEQ multiplex PCR; TCRdb's copy keeps in-frame clones and lacks some. The profile shows about 75,000 clones, under 80% of them singletons. Single viable CD3+CD4+CD8-CD45RO+ cells were sorted as the memory CD4+ T cells. The sequenced sample was memory CD4+ T cells from blood. All receptors derive from an adult in good health and CMV-seropositive.

The rearrangement links TRBV7-2 to TRBJ2-2, with 7 bases matching TRBD1. V lost 5 bases, J lost 4 bases, and 7 bases stayed unmatched. This CDR3 is 15 amino acids long. The V gene's germline CDR1 is SGHTA and CDR2 FQGNSA. The CDR3 DNA follows: TGTGCCAGCAGCCCAACTACAGGGGCCACCGGGGAGCTGTTTTTT. Encoded protein: CASSPTTGATGELFF.

This clone was picked up a small number of times. V usage is TRBV7-9 and J usage is TRBJ2-1; TRBD2 is a possible D gene (7 bases). The CDR3 has 17 amino acids. Germline CDR1 SEHNR, CDR2 FQNEAQ (reference sequence). Trimming cost V 1 base and J 4 bases, with 17 bases left between them. The CDR3 bases are TGTGCCAGCAGCTTAGTTGGTGGGGAGGGGGGGTACAATGAGCAGTTCTTC. Translated, it gives CASSLVGGEGGYNEQFF.

This chain connects TRBV28 to TRBJ2-7, with D perhaps TRBD2 (6 bases). The CDR3 has 15 amino acids. CDR1 and CDR2 from the germline V gene are MDHEN and SYDVKM. V dropped 2 bases and J dropped 5 bases, with 16 bases sitting between them. CDR3 DNA sequence: TGTGCCAGCAGTTTAAGGGACTTGGCCTCTCACGAGCAGTACTTC. Protein: CASSLRDLASHEQYF.

The chain joins TRBV6-6 to TRBJ1-4; tentatively, D is TRBD1 (5 bases). The CDR3 totals 14 residues. V lost 0 bases and J 8 bases, leaving 10 bases between the germline ends. Germline V CDR1 and CDR2: MNHNY, SVGAGI (reference sequence). The CDR3 DNA sequence: TGTGCCAGCAGTTACTCTCGGGGCGACGAAAAACTGTTTTTT. Translation gives CASSYSRGDEKLFF.

This clone appeared a single time. V is TRBV6-5 and J is TRBJ1-2; a possible D gene is TRBD1 (5 bases). The CDR3 loop spans 13 amino acids. With 6 bases removed from V and 4 bases from J, the gap between germline ends came to 12 bases. CDR1 and CDR2 from the germline V gene are MNHEY and SVGAGI. The CDR3 spells CASSRQSSYGYTF. CDR3 sequence (DNA): TGTGCCAGCAGCCGACAGTCTTCCTATGGCTACACCTTC.

The CDR3 loop reads CAISVDSETDTQYF. DNA for the CDR3: TGTGCCATCAGTGTGGATAGCGAGACAGATACGCAGTATTTT. V usage is TRBV10-3 and J usage is TRBJ2-3; D possibly corresponds to TRBD2 (5 bases). The CDR3 spans 14 residues. Germline V gives CDR1 ENHRY, CDR2 SYGVKD. V lost 4 bases and J 3 bases, leaving 11 bases between the germline ends.

The chain is built from TRBV20-1 and TRBJ1-1; D not certain. Trimming left V 4 bases short and J 7 bases short, with 10 bases between. The CDR3 sequence is 11 residues long. From germline, CDR1 is DFQATT and CDR2 SNEGSKA (reference sequence). CDR3 coding DNA: TGCAGTGCTAAACAAGAATTTGAAGCTTTCTTT. Its protein product is CSAKQEFEAFF.

The genes are TRBV30 and TRBJ1-2; tentatively, D is TRBD1 (5 bases). The V gene lost 1 base and the J gene lost 6 bases, with 12 bases spanning the gap. This CDR3 is 13 amino acids long. Per the germline V gene, CDR1 is GTSNPN and CDR2 is SVGIG (reference sequence). The CDR3 protein is CAWSERGTHGYTF. In DNA, the CDR3 is TGTGCCTGGAGTGAGCGCGGGACCCATGGCTACACCTTC.

The chain is built from TRBV7-2 and TRBJ2-2; no clear D. This CDR3 has 14 amino acids. Trimming cost V 0 bases and J 4 bases, with 6 bases left between them. CDR1 and CDR2 from the germline V gene are SGHTA and FQGNSA. The CDR3 protein is CASSLAWGTGELFF. CDR3 sequence (DNA): TGTGCCAGCAGCTTAGCGTGGGGCACCGGGGAGCTGTTTTTT.

On this clone itself: The junction and the germline gene differ at one end; a read error may be behind it. V is TRBV6-1 and J is TRBJ2-1, with a weak D call TRBD1 (6 bases). CDR3 length: 16 amino acids. The germline CDR1 and CDR2 sequences are MNHNS and SASEGT. The CDR3 region has the DNA TGTGCCAGCAGGGAAGCCGCCGGACAGCCCTACAATGAGCAGTTCTTC. This translates into CASREAAGQPYNEQFF.

The genes are TRBV2 and TRBJ1-1; no reliable D call. The germline V gene has CDR1 SNHLY and CDR2 FYNNEI. There are 12 residues in the CDR3. V lost 5 bases to trimming and J lost 5 bases, with 9 bases between them. The CDR3 reads CASSQDGTEAFF. For the CDR3, the DNA is TGTGCCAGCAGTCAGGACGGGACTGAAGCTTTCTTT.

In this sample, this clone turned up once. This chain links TRBV7-9 with TRBJ2-1; 11 bases align to TRBD2. V shed 5 bases and J 9 bases; nucleotides not matched to a gene: 12. Germline CDR1 is SEHNR and CDR2 is FQNEAQ (reference sequence). This CDR3 has 16 amino acids. The CDR3 nucleotides are TGTGCCAGCAGCGGAACTAGCGGGAGCGTTCCCGGTGAGCAGTTCTTC. Residues: CASSGTSGSVPGEQFF.

V is TRBV5-8 and J is TRBJ1-2; no clear D. V gave up 0 bases and J gave up 8 bases, with 23 bases separating them. The CDR3 extends over 17 amino acids. Germline V CDR1 and CDR2: SGHTS, YDEGEE. The CDR3 reads CASSLAGRASGSWGYTF. Written as DNA, the CDR3 is TGTGCCAGCAGCTTGGCCGGAAGGGCTTCCGGATCTTGGGGCTACACCTTC.

The chain employs TRBV6-1 and TRBJ1-1; D may be TRBD1 (6 bases). The CDR3 spans 13 residues. The ends were cut back, 4 bases at V and 9 bases at J, with 15 bases in the middle. The germline V gene encodes CDR1 MNHNS and CDR2 SASEGT. CDR3 nucleotides: TGTGCCAGCAGTGTCGAAAGGGGGTCTCAAGCTTTCTTT. Its protein product is CASSVERGSQAFF.

The chain has TRBV7-6 and TRBJ1-3; D gene ambiguous. The ends were cut back, 1 base at V and 0 bases at J, with 7 bases in the middle. This CDR3 is 15 amino acids long. Germline V lookup: CDR1 SGHVS, CDR2 FNYEAQ. The CDR3 is CASSLGTVSGNTIYF. The CDR3 coding sequence is TGTGCCAGCAGCTTAGGGACTGTCTCTGGAAACACCATATATTTT.

The rearrangement links TRBV11-3 to TRBJ1-2, with D perhaps matching TRBD1 (5 bases). Looked up from germline, CDR1 is SGHNT and CDR2 is YENEEA. The CDR3 extends over 16 amino acids. V lost 3 bases and J lost 0, with 14 bases in between. CDR3 in amino acids: CASSFDRPSANYGYTF. The CDR3 DNA sequence: TGTGCCAGCAGCTTTGACAGACCCTCAGCTAACTATGGCTACACCTTC.

This chain joins TRBV2 and TRBJ1-4, with D perhaps TRBD1 (6 bases). The V and J ends lost 10 bases and 4 bases respectively, with 13 bases between them. This CDR3 is 13 amino acids long. The germline gives CDR1 SNHLY, CDR2 FYNNEI. The CDR3 loop reads CATNRDYNEKLFF. DNA of the CDR3: TGTGCCACCAACAGGGATTATAATGAAAAACTGTTTTTT.

CDR3 bases: TGTGCCAGCAGCTTAGCGGGGCCGACAGATACGCAGTATTTT. Residues: CASSLAGPTDTQYF. The chain is built from TRBV7-9 and TRBJ2-3; D perhaps matches TRBD1 (5 bases). V was shortened by 0 bases and J by 3 bases, with 7 bases between the two germline ends. The CDR3 consists of 14 residues. Per germline, CDR1 SEHNR and CDR2 FQNEAQ (reference sequence).

The V call is TRBV19, the J call TRBJ1-5; the D is unclear. V gave up 7 bases and J gave up 4 bases, with 11 bases separating them. Germline-derived CDR1 and CDR2 are LNHDA and SQIVND (reference sequence). The CDR3 totals 13 residues. CDR3 sequence (DNA): TGTGCCAGTAACCCGACCCGGAATCAGCCCCAGCATTTT. Translated, it gives CASNPTRNQPQHF.